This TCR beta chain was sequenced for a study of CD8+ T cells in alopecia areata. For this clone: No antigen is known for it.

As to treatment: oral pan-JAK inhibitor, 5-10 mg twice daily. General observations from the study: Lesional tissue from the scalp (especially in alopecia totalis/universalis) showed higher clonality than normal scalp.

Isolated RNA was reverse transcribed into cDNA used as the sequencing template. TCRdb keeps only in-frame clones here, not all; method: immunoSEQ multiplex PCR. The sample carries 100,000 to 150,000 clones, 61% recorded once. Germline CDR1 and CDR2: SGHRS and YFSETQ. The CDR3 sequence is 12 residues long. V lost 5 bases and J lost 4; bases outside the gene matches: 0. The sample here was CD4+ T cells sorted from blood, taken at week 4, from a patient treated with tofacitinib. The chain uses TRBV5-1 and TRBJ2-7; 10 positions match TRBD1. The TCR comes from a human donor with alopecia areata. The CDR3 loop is CASRGQGYEQYF. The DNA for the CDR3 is TGCGCCAGCAGGGGACAGGGGTACGAGCAGTACTTC.